The present T cell receptor (beta chain) was sequenced within a study of blood T cell repertoires in COVID-19. Study-level information: COVID-19 samples collected from the United States, Italy and Spain covered acute and convalescent phases. T cells, B-cell-depleted T cells, or PBMCs provided the cDNA or gDNA that served as material.

Germline assignment: CDR1 MNHNS and CDR2 SASEGT. The CDR3 has 15 amino acids. The V end lost 2 bases, the J end lost 0 bases, and 10 bases lay between the germline ends. In the study's own analysis: Estimation of nucleated cell counts relied on the amplification of reference gene primers. Only in-frame clones appear in the TCRdb table, and some are missing; sequencing was by immunoSEQ multiplex PCR. V and J calls and clone size are copied from that table; D and trimming were computed from the DNA. The data show roughly 330,000 clones, approximately 88% seen once. This chain links TRBV6-1 with TRBJ1-2; D gene unclear. This clonotype originated in a man aged 18-30 years who had recovered from COVID-19. The material sequenced was peripheral blood. For the CDR3, the DNA is TGTGCCAGCAGTGAACGGGGAGGAACTAACTATGGCTACACCTTC. It is translated as CASSERGGTNYGYTF.